The source of this T cell receptor (beta chain) is a study of control samples from healthy donors and cancer patients. Assay used: immunoSEQ multiplex PCR; TCRdb lists only in-frame clones, some missing. The top ten clones hold approximately 10% of a sample with about 140,000 clones, roughly 92% of them seen once. The germline CDR1 and CDR2 sequences are MNHNY and SVGAGI (reference sequence). The CDR3 spans 12 residues. V lost 2 bases and J lost 11, with 12 bases in between. The TCR comes from a man aged 30 to 45 in good health. V gene TRBV6-6 combines with J gene TRBJ1-1; D is undetermined. Sequencing was carried out using blood. CDR3: CASSYEGMGAFF. The CDR3 DNA reads as TGTGCCAGCAGTTACGAGGGTATGGGTGCTTTCTTT.